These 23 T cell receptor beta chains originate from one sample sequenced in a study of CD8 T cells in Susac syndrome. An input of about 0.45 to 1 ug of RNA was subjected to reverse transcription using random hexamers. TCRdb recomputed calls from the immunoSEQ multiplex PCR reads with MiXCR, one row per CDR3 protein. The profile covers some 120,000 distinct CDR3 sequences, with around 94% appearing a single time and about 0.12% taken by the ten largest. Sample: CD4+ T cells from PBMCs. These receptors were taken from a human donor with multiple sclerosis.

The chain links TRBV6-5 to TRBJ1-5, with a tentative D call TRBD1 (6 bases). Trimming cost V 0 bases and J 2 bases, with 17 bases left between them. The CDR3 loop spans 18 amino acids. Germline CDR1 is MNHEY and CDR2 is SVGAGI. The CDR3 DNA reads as TGTGCCAGCAGTTACTCCCCCCCGGGGGCGCAAGGCAATCAGCCCCAGCATTTT. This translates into CASSYSPPGAQGNQPQHF.

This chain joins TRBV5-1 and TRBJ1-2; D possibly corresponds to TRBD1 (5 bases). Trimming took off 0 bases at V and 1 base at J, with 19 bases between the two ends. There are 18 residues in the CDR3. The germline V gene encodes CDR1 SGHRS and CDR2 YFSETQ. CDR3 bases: TGCGCCAGCAGCTTGGAGGGTAACTACCTCGACAGTAACTATGGCTACACCTTC. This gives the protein CASSLEGNYLDSNYGYTF.

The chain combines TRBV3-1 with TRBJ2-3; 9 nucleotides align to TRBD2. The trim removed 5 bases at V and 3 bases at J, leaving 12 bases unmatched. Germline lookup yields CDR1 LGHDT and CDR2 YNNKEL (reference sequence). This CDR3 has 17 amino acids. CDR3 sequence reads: CASSNGPPTSGTDTQYF. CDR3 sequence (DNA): TGTGCCAGCAGCAACGGGCCCCCGACTAGCGGAACAGATACGCAGTATTTT.

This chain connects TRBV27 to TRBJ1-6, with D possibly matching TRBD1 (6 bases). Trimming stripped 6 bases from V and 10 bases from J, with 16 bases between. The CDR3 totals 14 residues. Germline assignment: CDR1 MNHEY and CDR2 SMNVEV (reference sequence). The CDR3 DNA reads TGTGCCAGCAGGCCTTCAGGGGAGGGATCACCCCTCCACTTT. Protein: CASRPSGEGSPLHF.

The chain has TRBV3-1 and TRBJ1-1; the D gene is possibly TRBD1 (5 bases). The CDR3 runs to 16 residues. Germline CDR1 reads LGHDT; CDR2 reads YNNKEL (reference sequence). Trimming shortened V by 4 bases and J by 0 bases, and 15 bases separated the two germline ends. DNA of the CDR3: TGTGCCAGCAGCCCCTGGACACTTCGGTTGAACACTGAAGCTTTCTTT. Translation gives CASSPWTLRLNTEAFF.

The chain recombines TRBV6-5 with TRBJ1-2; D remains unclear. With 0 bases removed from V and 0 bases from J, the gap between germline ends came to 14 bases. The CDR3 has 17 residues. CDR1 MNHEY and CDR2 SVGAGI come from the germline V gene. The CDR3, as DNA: TGTGCCAGCAGTTACTCGAGGCAGACCCAGGCTAACTATGGCTACACCTTC. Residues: CASSYSRQTQANYGYTF.

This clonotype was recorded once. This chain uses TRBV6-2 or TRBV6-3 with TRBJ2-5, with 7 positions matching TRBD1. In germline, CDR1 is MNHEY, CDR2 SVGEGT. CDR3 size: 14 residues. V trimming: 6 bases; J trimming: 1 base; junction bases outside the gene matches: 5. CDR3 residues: CASSSGQAQETQYF. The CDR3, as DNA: TGTGCCAGCAGCTCCGGACAGGCCCAAGAGACCCAGTACTTC.

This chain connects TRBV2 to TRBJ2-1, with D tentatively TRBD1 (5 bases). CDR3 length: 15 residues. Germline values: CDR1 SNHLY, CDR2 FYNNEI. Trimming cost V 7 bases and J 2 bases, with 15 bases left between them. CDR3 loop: CASKIDSQTYNEQFF. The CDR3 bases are TGTGCCAGCAAAATTGACAGTCAGACCTACAATGAGCAGTTCTTC.

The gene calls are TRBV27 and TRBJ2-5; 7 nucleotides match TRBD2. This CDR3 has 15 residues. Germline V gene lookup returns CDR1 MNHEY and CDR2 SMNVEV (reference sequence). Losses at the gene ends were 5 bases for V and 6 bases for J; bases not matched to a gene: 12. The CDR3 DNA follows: TGTGCCAGCAGTCCCTCCGGGGGGAACACGAAGACCCAGTACTTC. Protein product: CASSPSGGNTKTQYF.

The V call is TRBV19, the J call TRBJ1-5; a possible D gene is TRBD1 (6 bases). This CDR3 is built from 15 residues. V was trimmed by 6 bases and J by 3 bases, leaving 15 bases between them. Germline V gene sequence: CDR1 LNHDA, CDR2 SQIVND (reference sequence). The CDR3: CASRPPGVNNQPQHF. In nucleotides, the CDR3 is TGTGCCAGTAGGCCCCCAGGGGTAAACAATCAGCCCCAGCATTTT. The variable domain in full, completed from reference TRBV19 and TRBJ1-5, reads DGGITQSPKYLFRKEGQNVTLSCEQNLNHDAMYWYRQDPGQGLRLIYYSQIVNDFQKGDIAEGYSVSREKKESFPLTVTSAQKNPTAFYLCASRPPGVNNQPQHFGDGTRLSIL.

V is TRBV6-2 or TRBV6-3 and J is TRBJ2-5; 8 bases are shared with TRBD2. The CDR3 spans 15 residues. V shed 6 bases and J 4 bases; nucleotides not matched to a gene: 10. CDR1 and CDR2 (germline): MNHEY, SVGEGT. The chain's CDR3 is CASSSGGASLETQYF. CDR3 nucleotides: TGTGCCAGCAGCTCCGGGGGGGCGTCGTTAGAGACCCAGTACTTC.

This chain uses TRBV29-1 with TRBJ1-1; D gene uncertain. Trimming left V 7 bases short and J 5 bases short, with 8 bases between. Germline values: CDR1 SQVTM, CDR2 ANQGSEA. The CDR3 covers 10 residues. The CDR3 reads CSGRETEAFF. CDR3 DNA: TGCAGCGGGCGAGAAACTGAAGCTTTCTTT.

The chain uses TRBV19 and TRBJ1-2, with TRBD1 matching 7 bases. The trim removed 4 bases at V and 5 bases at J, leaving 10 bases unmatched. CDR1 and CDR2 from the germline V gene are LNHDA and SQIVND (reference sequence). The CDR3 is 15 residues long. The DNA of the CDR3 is TGTGCCAGTAGTACCCGACAGGGATCGGCATATGGCTACACCTTC. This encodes CASSTRQGSAYGYTF.

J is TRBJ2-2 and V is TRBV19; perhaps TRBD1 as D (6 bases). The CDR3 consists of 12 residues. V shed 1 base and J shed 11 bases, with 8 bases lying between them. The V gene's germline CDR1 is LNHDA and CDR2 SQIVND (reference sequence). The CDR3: CASSIARGELFF. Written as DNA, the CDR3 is TGTGCCAGTAGTATAGCCAGGGGAGAGCTGTTTTTT.

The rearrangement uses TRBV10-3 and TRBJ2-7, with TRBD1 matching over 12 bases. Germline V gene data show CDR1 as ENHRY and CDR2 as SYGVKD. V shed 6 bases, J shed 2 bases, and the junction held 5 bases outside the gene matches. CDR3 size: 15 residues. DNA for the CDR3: TGTGCCATCAGCAAGGGACAGGGGGCGGCCTACGAGCAGTACTTC. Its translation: CAISKGQGAAYEQYF.

In DNA, the CDR3 is TGTGCCAGCAGCTCGACAGGGGGGGGAGGCTACACCTTC. Translating gives CASSSTGGGGYTF. This chain uses TRBV7-2 with TRBJ1-2; the match to TRBD1 covers 9 bases. This CDR3 is built from 13 residues. Germline CDR1 and CDR2: SGHTA and FQGNSA. Losses at the gene ends were 4 bases for V and 8 bases for J; bases not matched to a gene: 5.

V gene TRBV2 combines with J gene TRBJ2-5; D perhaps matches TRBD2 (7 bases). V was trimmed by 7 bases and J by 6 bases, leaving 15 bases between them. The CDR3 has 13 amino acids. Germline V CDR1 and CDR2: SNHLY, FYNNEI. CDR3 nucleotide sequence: TGTGCCAGCACCGGCGGGGGCAAGAAGACCCAGTACTTC. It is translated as CASTGGGKKTQYF.

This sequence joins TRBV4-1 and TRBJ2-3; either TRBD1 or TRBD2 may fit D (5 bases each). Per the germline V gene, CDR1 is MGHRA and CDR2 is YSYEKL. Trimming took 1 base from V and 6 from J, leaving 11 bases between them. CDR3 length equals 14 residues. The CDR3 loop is CASSQAGTGDTQYF. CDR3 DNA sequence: TGCGCCAGCAGCCAAGCCGGGACCGGGGATACGCAGTATTTT.

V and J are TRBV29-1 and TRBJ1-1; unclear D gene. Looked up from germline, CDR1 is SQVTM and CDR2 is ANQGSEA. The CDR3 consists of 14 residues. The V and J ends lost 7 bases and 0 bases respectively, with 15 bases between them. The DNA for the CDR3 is TGCAGCGCAGAGGACGGAACAATGAACACTGAAGCTTTCTTT. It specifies CSAEDGTMNTEAFF.

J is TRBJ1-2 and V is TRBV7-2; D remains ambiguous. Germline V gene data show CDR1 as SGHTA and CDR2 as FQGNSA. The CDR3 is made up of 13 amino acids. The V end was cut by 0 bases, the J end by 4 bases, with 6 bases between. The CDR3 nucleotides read TGTGCCAGCAGCTTAGCAGGGCCCTATGGCTACACCTTC. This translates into CASSLAGPYGYTF.

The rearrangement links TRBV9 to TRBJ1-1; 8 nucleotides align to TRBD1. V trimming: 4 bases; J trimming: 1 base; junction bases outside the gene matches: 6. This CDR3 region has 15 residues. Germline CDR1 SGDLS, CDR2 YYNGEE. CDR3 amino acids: CASSPMDRANTEAFF. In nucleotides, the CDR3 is TGTGCCAGCAGCCCGATGGACAGGGCGAACACTGAAGCTTTCTTT.

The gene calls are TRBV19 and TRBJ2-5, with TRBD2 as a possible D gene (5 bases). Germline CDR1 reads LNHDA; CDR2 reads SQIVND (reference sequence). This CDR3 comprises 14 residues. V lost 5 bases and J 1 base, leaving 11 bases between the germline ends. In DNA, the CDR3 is TGTGCCAGTAGTGAGGCGGGCTCCCAAGAGACCCAGTACTTC. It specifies CASSEAGSQETQYF. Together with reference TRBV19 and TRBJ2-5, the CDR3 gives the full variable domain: DGGITQSPKYLFRKEGQNVTLSCEQNLNHDAMYWYRQDPGQGLRLIYYSQIVNDFQKGDIAEGYSVSREKKESFPLTVTSAQKNPTAFYLCASSEAGSQETQYFGPGTRLLVL.

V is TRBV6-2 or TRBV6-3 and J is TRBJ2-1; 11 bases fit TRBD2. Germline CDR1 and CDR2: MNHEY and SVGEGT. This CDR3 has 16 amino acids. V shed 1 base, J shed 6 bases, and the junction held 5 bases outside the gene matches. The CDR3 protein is CASSYFLTSGGNEQFF. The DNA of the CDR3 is TGTGCCAGCAGTTACTTCCTCACTAGCGGGGGCAATGAGCAGTTCTTC.